Shown below are 19 T cell receptor beta chains from a single sample sequenced in a study of blood T cell repertoires in COVID-19. Repertoires were generated with immunoSEQ multiplex PCR, while TCRdb's copy carries only in-frame clones and drops some. Here the sample spans 120,000 or so clones, over 75% being singletons. The sequenced sample consisted of peripheral blood. These receptors were obtained from a woman in her 70s with acute or convalescent COVID-19.

The chain joins TRBV5-4 to TRBJ2-5; 12 nucleotides match TRBD2. This CDR3 spans 16 amino acids. Looked up from germline, CDR1 is SGHNT and CDR2 is YYREEE (reference sequence). V dropped 3 bases and J dropped 2; count of bases not matched to a gene: 5. This CDR3 reads CASSWRLAGAQETQYF. The CDR3 coding sequence is TGTGCCAGCAGCTGGAGACTAGCGGGGGCTCAAGAGACCCAGTACTTC. Complete variable domain (other parts from reference TRBV5-4 and TRBJ2-5): ETGVTQSPTHLIKTRGQQVTLRCSSQSGHNTVSWYQQALGQGPQFIFQYYREEENGRGNFPPRFSGLQFPNYSSELNVNALELDDSALYLCASSWRLAGAQETQYFGPGTRLLVL.

This sequence joins TRBV19 and TRBJ1-1; D not certain. CDR1 is LNHDA and CDR2 is SQIVND in the germline V gene (reference sequence). The length of the CDR3 is 13 residues. Trimming cost V 7 bases and J 1 base, with 10 bases left between them. The CDR3 loop is CASTVSWNTEAFF. The DNA of the CDR3 is TGTGCCAGTACGGTTTCGTGGAACACTGAAGCTTTCTTT.

The chain is built from TRBV30 and TRBJ1-1; D unresolved. Trimming removed 1 base from V and 3 bases from J, with 15 bases in between. This CDR3 region has 15 residues. The V gene's germline CDR1 is GTSNPN and CDR2 SVGIG (reference sequence). CDR3 sequence (DNA): TGTGCCTGGAGTGGACGTCCAGGTCCGGACACTGAAGCTTTCTTT. Translated, it gives CAWSGRPGPDTEAFF.

This clone was detected only once. This chain joins TRBV12-3 or TRBV12-4 and TRBJ1-1; unclear D gene. This CDR3 is built from 12 residues. V was trimmed by 4 bases and J by 1 base, leaving 4 bases between them. The DNA for the CDR3 is TGTGCCAGCAGTTCAGGGAACACTGAAGCTTTCTTT. Translated: CASSSGNTEAFF.

The rearrangement joins TRBV24-1 to TRBJ2-3; 12 bases match TRBD2. Germline-derived CDR1 and CDR2 are KGHDR and SFDVKD. The CDR3 loop spans 16 amino acids. Losses at the gene ends were 2 bases for V and 4 bases for J; bases not matched to a gene: 3. The CDR3 reads CATSDSSGGASDTQYF. The CDR3 coding sequence is TGTGCCACCAGTGATTCTAGCGGGGGGGCGTCAGATACGCAGTATTTT.

This clone showed up just a few times. The chain couples TRBV27 to TRBJ1-1, with D perhaps TRBD1 (6 bases). Trimming pared 6 bases from V and 1 base from J, leaving 27 bases between. Germline V gene data show CDR1 as MNHEY and CDR2 as SMNVEV (reference sequence). The CDR3 length is 19 residues. CDR3 in amino acids: CASRNTAGGQREWNTEAFF. The CDR3 DNA sequence: TGTGCCAGCAGGAATACAGCGGGGGGCCAAAGAGAATGGAACACTGAAGCTTTCTTT.

This clone showed up just once. This chain links TRBV28 with TRBJ1-2; unclear D gene. The germline V gene has CDR1 MDHEN and CDR2 SYDVKM. The CDR3 covers 17 residues. V lost 2 bases and J 8 bases, leaving 24 bases between the germline ends. CDR3 loop: CASSLEVREGLSGGYTF. CDR3 sequence (DNA): TGTGCCAGCAGTTTAGAGGTCCGGGAGGGCCTGTCGGGCGGCTACACCTTC.

The rearrangement joins TRBV7-2 to TRBJ2-2; D is undetermined. Germline values: CDR1 SGHTA, CDR2 FQGNSA. The CDR3 loop spans 13 amino acids. V was pared by 1 base and J by 6 bases, with 6 bases between. The CDR3 DNA reads TGTGCCAGCAGCTTAGGGGCGTCCGGGGAGCTGTTTTTT. This codes for CASSLGASGELFF.

The V gene is TRBV7-6, the J gene TRBJ1-1, with D uncertain. Trimming pared 2 bases from V and 0 bases from J, leaving 4 bases between. CDR1 is SGHVS, CDR2 FNYEAQ, per germline. This CDR3 has 13 amino acids. The CDR3 sequence: CASSLQMNTEAFF. The CDR3 bases are TGTGCCAGCAGCTTACAGATGAACACTGAAGCTTTCTTT.

This chain links TRBV12-3 or TRBV12-4 with TRBJ1-4; D may be TRBD1 (6 bases). The CDR3 spans 13 residues. With 10 bases removed from V and 8 bases from J, the gap between germline ends came to 17 bases. The DNA for the CDR3 is TGTGCCACTTCACAGGGTTCTGCGGAAAAACTGTTTTTT. It specifies CATSQGSAEKLFF.

The V gene is TRBV7-9, the J gene TRBJ2-2; D gene unclear. Germline V gives CDR1 SEHNR, CDR2 FQNEAQ (reference sequence). The CDR3 is made up of 14 amino acids. V was shortened by 3 bases and J by 1 base, with 6 bases between the two germline ends. CDR3 sequence reads: CASSLSRNTGELFF. The CDR3 DNA is TGTGCCAGCAGCTTGTCCAGGAACACCGGGGAGCTGTTTTTT.

The chain couples TRBV4-1 to TRBJ1-4; TRBD1 matches 8 bases. This CDR3 spans 15 amino acids. Per the germline V gene, CDR1 is MGHRA and CDR2 is YSYEKL. Trimming removed 4 bases from V and 8 bases from J; junction bases left unmatched: 9. The DNA for the CDR3 is TGCGCCAGCAGCCCTCAGGGGGCGCAGGACGAAAAACTGTTTTTT. The encoded protein is CASSPQGAQDEKLFF.

The chain has TRBV10-3 and TRBJ2-1, with 7 bases matching TRBD2. The CDR3 is 16 residues long. Germline trimming cut 0 bases from V and 2 bases from J; bases unmatched to any gene: 4. Germline V gene lookup returns CDR1 ENHRY and CDR2 SYGVKD. As DNA, the CDR3 is TGTGCCATCAGTGAGTCGTCCAGCGGGACCTACAATGAGCAGTTCTTC. Amino acids: CAISESSSGTYNEQFF.

V is TRBV30 and J is TRBJ1-5, with D possibly matching TRBD1 (5 bases). CDR1 is GTSNPN and CDR2 is SVGIG in the germline V gene (reference sequence). The CDR3 totals 12 residues. V gave up 5 bases and J gave up 12 bases, with 17 bases separating them. CDR3 residues: CAWSQPQGNQHF. As DNA, the CDR3 is TGTGCCTGGTCGCAACCCCAGGGAAACCAGCATTTT.

The rearrangement links TRBV7-9 to TRBJ1-1; TRBD1 matches at 8 bases. This CDR3 comprises 14 residues. The V gene end was trimmed by 5 bases and the J gene end by 3 bases; junction bases not matched to a gene: 5. Germline V gene sequence: CDR1 SEHNR, CDR2 FQNEAQ (reference sequence). The CDR3 DNA reads as TGTGCCAGCAGCATTGGACAGGGTTACACTGAAGCTTTCTTT. Its translation is CASSIGQGYTEAFF.

The chain carries TRBV6-1 and TRBJ1-1; D gene uncertain. Trimming took 2 bases from V and 0 from J, leaving 7 bases between them. The length of the CDR3 is 14 residues. CDR1 is MNHNS, CDR2 SASEGT, per germline. CDR3 DNA: TGTGCCAGCAGTGAATCCGCGTTGAACACTGAAGCTTTCTTT. It translates to CASSESALNTEAFF.

The chain has TRBV20-1 and TRBJ2-5, with a possible D match to TRBD1 (5 bases). The germline CDR1 and CDR2 sequences are DFQATT and SNEGSKA (reference sequence). The CDR3 is made up of 14 amino acids. The V end lost 3 bases, the J end lost 5 bases, and 16 bases lay between the germline ends. The CDR3 nucleotides are TGCAGTGCTAGTACCCAGGGCCGCCAGGAGACCCAGTACTTC. Protein product: CSASTQGRQETQYF.

The chain has TRBV2 and TRBJ2-1, with D hard to call. V shed 3 bases and J shed 1 base, with 13 bases lying between them. The germline gives CDR1 SNHLY, CDR2 FYNNEI. This CDR3 spans 16 amino acids. CDR3 protein: CASSELWVRSYNEQFF. As DNA, the CDR3 is TGTGCCAGCAGTGAGTTATGGGTCAGGTCCTACAATGAGCAGTTCTTC.

This clone has more than one count but fewer than ten. The gene calls are TRBV7-9 and TRBJ2-1; the match to TRBD2 covers 11 bases. The germline CDR1 and CDR2 sequences are SEHNR and FQNEAQ (reference sequence). CDR3 length equals 18 residues. Trimming cost V 0 bases and J 0 bases; bases outside gene matches: 4. In DNA, the CDR3 is TGTGCCAGCAGCTTAGCGAGGCTAGCGGGGGGCTCCTACAATGAGCAGTTCTTC. This translates into CASSLARLAGGSYNEQFF.